This TCR beta chain comes out of a study of shared clonotypes between healthy human individuals. Assay: immunoSEQ multiplex PCR; the TCRdb copy retains only in-frame clones and omits some. The sample has approximately 500,000 clones; 90% to 96% are singletons. General study results and limits: Sharing across four donors was highest in naive CD4 (roughly 5%) and lowest in memory CD8 (0.4%).

The CD4+ fraction was divided into a CD45RA+ naive subset and a CD45RA-negative memory subset. Concerning this clone: Its specificity is not known.

J was trimmed by 1 base and V by 7 bases; bases with no gene match: 9. The length of the CDR3 is 15 residues. Germline assignment: CDR1 LNHDA and CDR2 SQIVND (reference sequence). Material for sequencing was naive CD4+ T cells sorted from blood. Subset given: CD45RA+ positively selected. The source of this sequence is a woman in her 30s in good health. V usage is TRBV19 and J usage is TRBJ1-1; 7 bases align to TRBD1. The CDR3 here is CASTATGSWNTEAFF. CDR3 in DNA: TGTGCCAGTACTGCGACAGGGTCCTGGAACACTGAAGCTTTCTTT.